Only one count was recorded for the clone carrying this TCR beta chain. The antigen is unknown. None of the included patients had other autoimmune diseases, uncontrolled infections, pregnancy or lactation, as these led to exclusion. The PBMCs originated from around 10 ml of fresh peripheral blood. TCR beta CDR3 regions were amplified from RNA transcripts. A first-round RT-PCR used HTBI primers, followed by a second-round multiplex PCR. TCRdb fed the multiplex PCR reads into MiXCR, producing one record per CDR3 protein. The repertoire holds 600,000 to 700,000 distinct CDR3 sequences, with roughly 39% as singletons. V was trimmed by 4 bases and J by 2 bases, leaving 8 bases between them. Looked up from germline, CDR1 is DFQATT and CDR2 is SNEGSKA (reference sequence). The CDR3 covers 12 residues. These data belong to a study of Graves' ophthalmopathy and Graves' hyperthyroidism. Study results and limitations: At around 68% sensitivity and 72% to 75% specificity, the model predicted progression of the ophthalmopathy.

V is TRBV20-1 and J is TRBJ2-5; D unclear. Sequencing was performed on peripheral blood. The TCR originated in an adult man with Graves' ophthalmopathy. CDR3: CSAMGDQETQYF. The CDR3 coding sequence is TGCAGTGCTATGGGCGATCAAGAGACCCAGTACTTC.